The 23 T cell receptor beta chains reported below all come from one sample, sequenced in a study of glioma-infiltrating T cells. The iRepertoire nested amplicon-rescue multiplex PCR amplified TCR alpha and beta CDR3s from RNA. TCRdb re-called the multiplex PCR reads with MiXCR, one entry per CDR3 protein. The sample consists of fewer than 500,000 distinct CDR3 sequences, roughly two fifths of them appearing once. Sequenced material: glioma tissue, nonneoplastic brain tissue, or PBMCs (not recorded which). The receptors were sampled from a human donor with low-grade glioma or glioblastoma, undergoing nonglioma brain surgery, or in good health (not recorded which).

The V and J genes are TRBV12-3 or TRBV12-4 and TRBJ2-6, with 13 bases lining up with TRBD2. The V and J ends lost 6 bases and 0 bases, in that order; junction bases with no gene match: 11. The CDR3 is made up of 20 amino acids. CDR3 in amino acids: CASRLYQLAGGHSGANVLTF. The DNA for the CDR3 is TGTGCCAGCAGGTTATATCAACTAGCGGGAGGGCACTCTGGGGCCAACGTCCTGACTTTC.

With regard to this clonotype: This could be a read error, since a much larger clone is one nucleotide away. The genes are TRBV6-2 or TRBV6-3 and TRBJ1-1; D call uncertain. Looked up from germline, CDR1 is MNHEY and CDR2 is SVGEGT. The CDR3 extends over 13 amino acids. CDR3 coding DNA: TGTGCCAGCAGACAGAACATGAACACTGAAGATTTCTTT. Protein: CASRQNMNTEDFF.

This clonotype was seen at least ten times. The gene calls are TRBV28 and TRBJ1-5, with D possibly being TRBD1 (5 bases). Germline V CDR1 and CDR2: MDHEN, SYDVKM. Trimming stripped 5 bases from V and 7 bases from J, with 15 bases between. The CDR3 contains 14 residues. CDR3 DNA sequence: TGTGCCAGCAGTAGACCCCCGCAGGGCCAGCCCCAGCATTTT. Translating gives CASSRPPQGQPQHF. The entire variable domain, with the rest obtained from reference TRBV28 and TRBJ1-5, is as follows: DVKVTQSSRYLVKRTGEKVFLECVQDMDHENMFWYRQDPGLGLRLIYFSYDVKMKEKGDIPEGYSVSREKKERFSLILESASTNQTSMYLCASSRPPQGQPQHFGDGTRLSIL.

The genes are TRBV5-4 and TRBJ2-7; D may be TRBD1 (6 bases). The CDR3 totals 13 residues. Deletions cut 3 bases from V and 6 bases from J, with 13 bases between. The germline V gene encodes CDR1 SGHNT and CDR2 YYREEE (reference sequence). CDR3 amino acids: CASSWKVGGEQYF. The CDR3 nucleotides read TGTGCCAGCAGCTGGAAAGTAGGGGGCGAGCAGTACTTC.

This clonotype was detected ten times or more. The chain joins TRBV20-1 to TRBJ1-1; D might be TRBD1 (5 bases). V gave up 0 bases and J gave up 3 bases, with 17 bases separating them. The CDR3 runs to 16 residues. In germline, CDR1 is DFQATT, CDR2 SNEGSKA (reference sequence). CDR3 sequence (DNA): TGCAGTGCTAGAGAGGGATACAGGTCCCTGGACACTGAAGCTTTCTTT. Translating it yields CSAREGYRSLDTEAFF.

The V call is TRBV4-2, the J call TRBJ2-7; weak D call: TRBD2 (6 bases). The CDR3 runs to 12 residues. Trimming removed 0 bases at V and 7 bases at J, with 7 bases between. The germline V gene has CDR1 LGHNA and CDR2 YNFKEQ. The CDR3 here is CASSQDRGEQYF. CDR3 DNA: TGTGCCAGCAGCCAAGATCGGGGGGAGCAGTACTTC.

The V and J genes are TRBV6-2 or TRBV6-3 and TRBJ2-1; 11 nucleotides match TRBD2. The V gene's germline CDR1 is MNHEY and CDR2 SVGEGT. V shed 5 bases, J shed 3 bases, and the junction held 9 bases outside the gene matches. The length of the CDR3 is 17 residues. CDR3 DNA: TGTGCCAGCAGTCCCAGGGTCGGACTAGCGGGCTACAATGAGCAGTTCTTC. It is translated as CASSPRVGLAGYNEQFF.

This clonotype was recorded many times. J is TRBJ2-3 and V is TRBV6-1, with D maybe TRBD2 (6 bases). The CDR3 sequence is 17 residues long. Per the germline V gene, CDR1 is MNHNS and CDR2 is SASEGT. The V gene lost 7 bases and the J gene lost 0 bases, with 20 bases spanning the gap. The CDR3 DNA follows: TGTGCCAGCACCCGAACCGGGACTCAGATTAGCACAGATACGCAGTATTTT. Its translation is CASTRTGTQISTDTQYF.

The J gene is TRBJ2-3, the V gene TRBV29-1; TRBD2 matches at 14 bases. Per germline, CDR1 SQVTM and CDR2 ANQGSEA. The CDR3 contains 18 residues. The ends lost 5 bases at V and 0 bases at J; junction bases unmatched: 10. The CDR3 coding sequence is TGCAGCGTTCATCTTCGGACTAGCGGGAGGCGAAGCACAGATACGCAGTATTTT. Protein product: CSVHLRTSGRRSTDTQYF.

This clonotype has only a few counts. The rearrangement uses TRBV7-3 and TRBJ2-5; 8 bases are shared with TRBD2. V shed 4 bases and J 6 bases; nucleotides not matched to a gene: 10. The CDR3 is 15 residues long. Germline V lookup: CDR1 SGHTA, CDR2 FQGTGA. CDR3 amino acids: CASSSQERGGKTQYF. The CDR3 DNA sequence: TGTGCCAGCAGCTCCCAGGAACGGGGGGGGAAGACCCAGTACTTC. Full variable domain (rest looked up from reference TRBV7-3 and TRBJ2-5): GAGVSQTPSNKVTEKGKYVELRCDPISGHTALYWYRQSLGQGPEFLIYFQGTGAADDSGLPNDRFFAVRPEGSVSTLKIQRTERGDSAVYLCASSSQERGGKTQYFGPGTRLLVL.

Notes on this clonotype: This sequence may be a read error, since a much larger clone differs from it by one base. The chain joins TRBV27 to TRBJ2-2; D remains unclear. CDR3 length: 16 amino acids. Per the germline V gene, CDR1 is MNHEY and CDR2 is SMNVEV (reference sequence). V was trimmed by 2 bases and J by 4 bases, leaving 14 bases between them. CDR3 loop: CASSLMVTGGTGELFF. The CDR3, as DNA: TGTGCCAGCAGTTTAATGGTAACGGGCGGCACCGGGGAGCTGTTTTTT.

The rearrangement joins TRBV12-3 or TRBV12-4 to TRBJ2-7; D may be TRBD2 (6 bases). The ends were cut back, 4 bases at V and 2 bases at J, with 18 bases in the middle. The CDR3 has 16 residues. In DNA, the CDR3 is TGTGCCAGCAGTTCCCTAGCGCGCCTGAACACCTACGAGCAGTACTTC. Translating it yields CASSSLARLNTYEQYF.

A note on this clonotype: This could be a read error, since a much larger clone is one nucleotide away. This chain links TRBV28 with TRBJ1-5, with D uncertain. Looked up from germline, CDR1 is MDHEN and CDR2 is SYDVKM. V lost 2 bases to trimming and J lost 9 bases, with 5 bases between them. The CDR3 length is 11 residues. The CDR3 region is CASSLGAPQHF. The CDR3 coding sequence is TGTGCCAGCAGTTTAGGTGCGCCCCAGCATTTT.

The V call is TRBV25-1, the J call TRBJ2-7; TRBD2 agrees at 8 bases. The V and J ends lost 9 bases and 1 base, in that order; junction bases with no gene match: 20. Germline CDR1 reads MGHDK; CDR2 reads SYGVNS. The CDR3 has 18 amino acids. CDR3 sequence reads: CARYVENSGERHSYEQYF. The CDR3 DNA reads as TGTGCCAGATACGTAGAGAATAGCGGGGAACGTCATTCCTACGAGCAGTACTTC.

Remarks on this clonotype: This may come from a read error, since a much larger clone is one base off. This chain links TRBV28 with TRBJ1-2, with D possibly being TRBD1 (5 bases). This CDR3 spans 14 amino acids. Germline CDR1 MDHEN, CDR2 SYDVKM. CDR3 loop: CARSLQDKAYGYTF. CDR3 DNA sequence: TGTGCCCGCAGTTTACAGGACAAAGCCTATGGCTACACCTTC.

As concerns this clonotype: A read error may produce the germline difference seen at one junction end. This chain connects TRBV28 to TRBJ1-3; a weak D match, TRBD1 (5 bases). The length of the CDR3 is 15 residues. The germline V gene encodes CDR1 MDHEN and CDR2 SYDVKM. CDR3 loop: CARSYSGDRGNTIYF. The CDR3 DNA reads as TGTGCCCGCAGTTACTCCGGGGACCGGGGAAACACCATATATTTT.

Only a few counts were recorded for this clonotype. The chain recombines TRBV20-1 with TRBJ2-1; 9 nucleotides line up with TRBD2. The CDR3 contains 17 residues. Trimming at V came to 1 base and at J to 6 bases, leaving 13 bases not matched to a gene. Germline CDR1 and CDR2: DFQATT and SNEGSKA (reference sequence). The CDR3 nucleotides are TGCAGTGCTAGAGCCGGGGGTCTAGCGGGACTAGGCAATGAGCAGTTCTTC. Translating gives CSARAGGLAGLGNEQFF.

A few counts support this clonotype. The chain joins TRBV7-2 to TRBJ2-7; D is ambiguous. The V gene's germline CDR1 is SGHTA and CDR2 FQGNSA. Deletions cut 1 base from V and 3 bases from J, with 13 bases between. This CDR3 has 15 amino acids. CDR3 amino acids: CASSLDPQIHYEQYF. The DNA for the CDR3 is TGTGCCAGCAGCTTAGACCCCCAGATACACTACGAGCAGTACTTC.

This clonotype was seen many times. The rearrangement uses TRBV28 and TRBJ1-1, with TRBD1 matching over 7 bases. CDR3 length: 13 amino acids. CDR1 and CDR2 from the germline V gene are MDHEN and SYDVKM. Trimming cost V 3 bases and J 5 bases; bases outside gene matches: 3. The DNA for the CDR3 is TGTGCCAGCAGTTTGACAGGGTGGACTGAAGCTTTCTTT. Its protein product is CASSLTGWTEAFF.

This clonotype was detected a few times. The V gene is TRBV4-1, the J gene TRBJ2-1, with 7 nucleotides matching TRBD1. CDR1 MGHRA and CDR2 YSYEKL come from the germline V gene. V lost 0 bases to trimming and J lost 4 bases; unmatched junction nucleotides: 6. The CDR3 contains 16 residues. DNA of the CDR3: TGCGCCAGCAGCCAAGAGATAGGGGGCGCGTACAATGAGCAGTTCTTC. Encoded protein: CASSQEIGGAYNEQFF.

The gene calls are TRBV6-2 or TRBV6-3 and TRBJ2-3, with D perhaps TRBD1 (6 bases). Germline V gives CDR1 MNHEY, CDR2 SVGEGT. The CDR3 length is 17 residues. V shed 10 bases and J shed 0 bases, with 23 bases lying between them. The CDR3 coding sequence is TGTGCCACCACGAACCCGATGGGGGCATGGAGCACAGATACGCAGTATTTT. Protein product: CATTNPMGAWSTDTQYF.

The V gene is TRBV4-2, the J gene TRBJ1-1, with a tentative D call TRBD1 (5 bases). Trimming shortened V by 0 bases and J by 0 bases, and 8 bases separated the two germline ends. In germline, CDR1 is LGHNA, CDR2 YNFKEQ. The CDR3 is 15 residues long. The DNA for the CDR3 is TGTGCCAGCAGCCAAGAAGAAGGGGTGAACACTGAAGCTTTCTTT. This gives the protein CASSQEEGVNTEAFF.

The chain joins TRBV12-3 or TRBV12-4 to TRBJ2-7; D uncertain. The CDR3 is made up of 13 amino acids. Trimming removed 0 bases from V and 3 bases from J, with 6 bases in between. In nucleotides, the CDR3 is TGTGCCAGCAGTTTAGCCAGATACTACGAGCAGTACTTC. It codes for CASSLARYYEQYF.